The 21 T cell receptor beta chains reported below all come from one sample, sequenced in a study of shared clonotypes between healthy human individuals. TCRdb's table, derived via immunoSEQ multiplex PCR, lists solely in-frame clones and lacks some. Among approximately 2,300,000 clones listed, less than 95% were seen once. What was sequenced was naive CD4+ T cells from PBMCs. Described subset: CD45RA+ positively selected. The source is a man aged 18 to 29 in good health. Some clones in this sample may be carry-over from other donors' samples.

V gene TRBV5-1 combines with J gene TRBJ1-5, with TRBD1 as a possible D gene (5 bases). Per the germline V gene, CDR1 is SGHRS and CDR2 is YFSETQ. CDR3 length equals 14 residues. V was trimmed by 4 bases and J by 5 bases, leaving 13 bases between them. In DNA, the CDR3 is TGCGCCAGCAGCAGGGGCGGGACGGATCAGCCCCAGCATTTT. Its protein is CASSRGGTDQPQHF.

V is TRBV2 and J is TRBJ1-4; 7 bases agree with TRBD1. The germline V gene encodes CDR1 SNHLY and CDR2 FYNNEI. The CDR3 spans 13 residues. V dropped 9 bases and J dropped 4; count of bases not matched to a gene: 5. The CDR3 DNA is TGTGCCAGTGCGGGACAGAGTAATGAAAAACTGTTTTTT. Its translation: CASAGQSNEKLFF.

The table lists this clone with a count of one. Other nucleotide sequences from this sample produce the same CDR3. J is TRBJ1-1 and V is TRBV5-1; D is possibly TRBD1 (5 bases). CDR3 length: 14 residues. V lost 4 bases and J 1 base, leaving 11 bases between the germline ends. CDR1 is SGHRS and CDR2 is YFSETQ in the germline V gene. CDR3 sequence reads: CASSPPGGNTEAFF. In DNA, the CDR3 is TGCGCCAGCAGCCCCCCCGGGGGGAACACTGAAGCTTTCTTT.

The CDR3 sequence: CASSGVTTDTQYF. The CDR3 DNA is TGTGCCAGCAGCGGGGTTACCACAGATACGCAGTATTTT. V and J are TRBV6-1 and TRBJ2-3; tentative D call: TRBD2 (5 bases). V lost 6 bases, J lost 2 bases, and 9 bases lay in between. This CDR3 region has 13 residues. CDR1 MNHNS and CDR2 SASEGT come from the germline V gene.

This clone has only a few counts. The rearrangement joins TRBV30 to TRBJ1-4, with 7 bases identical to TRBD1. V was clipped by 0 bases and J by 8 bases; unmatched bases: 9. The germline V gene has CDR1 GTSNPN and CDR2 SVGIG (reference sequence). The CDR3 is 15 residues long. The CDR3 DNA reads TGTGCCTGGAGTGTAAGACAGGGTGGAGGGGAAAAACTGTTTTTT. Translating it yields CAWSVRQGGGEKLFF.

The chain carries TRBV6-5 and TRBJ2-7; 8 bases align to TRBD2. The trim removed 2 bases at V and 5 bases at J, leaving 5 bases unmatched. The CDR3 is 14 amino acids. CDR1 is MNHEY and CDR2 is SVGAGI in the germline V gene. Here the CDR3 DNA reads TGTGCCAGCAGTTACGGCGGGAGGATTGACGAGCAGTACTTC. As protein: CASSYGGRIDEQYF.

The rearrangement links TRBV23-1 to TRBJ2-7; D gene uncertain. TRBV23-1 has ORF status, its function being uncertain. V was pared by 2 bases and J by 1 base, with 18 bases between. The CDR3 consists of 17 residues. CDR3 DNA sequence: TGCGCCAGCAGTCAAACGAAAAATCAGACACTGTCCTACGAGCAGTACTTC. It translates to CASSQTKNQTLSYEQYF.

Concerning this clone itself: Other DNA sequences in the sample encode the same CDR3. This rearrangement joins TRBV5-1 to TRBJ2-7; 11 bases match TRBD1. After removal of 4 bases from V and 3 bases from J, the junction contained 6 bases not matched to a gene. This CDR3 has 15 residues. Germline CDR1 is SGHRS and CDR2 is YFSETQ. In DNA form, the CDR3 reads TGCGCCAGCAGCCTGCCCGGGACAGGGGGCTACGAGCAGTACTTC. It specifies CASSLPGTGGYEQYF.

This chain links TRBV20-1 with TRBJ2-1, with 7 nucleotides matching TRBD2. The V gene end was trimmed by 4 bases and the J gene end by 10 bases; junction bases not matched to a gene: 4. This CDR3 contains 11 residues. Germline CDR1 reads DFQATT; CDR2 reads SNEGSKA (reference sequence). In nucleotides, the CDR3 is TGCAGTGCTACAGCGGGAAGGGAGCAGTTCTTC. Protein product: CSATAGREQFF.

The chain combines TRBV5-1 with TRBJ2-7, with D tentatively TRBD2 (5 bases). With 0 bases removed from V and 5 bases from J, the gap between germline ends came to 9 bases. The CDR3 runs 13 residues. CDR1 is SGHRS, CDR2 YFSETQ, per germline. The CDR3 reads CASSLGLEDEQYF. CDR3 coding DNA: TGCGCCAGCAGCTTGGGGCTGGAGGACGAGCAGTACTTC.

The chain carries TRBV11-2 and TRBJ1-2; D gene ambiguous. Per the germline V gene, CDR1 is SGHAT and CDR2 is FQNNGV. V lost 5 bases, J lost 2 bases, and 12 bases lay in between. This CDR3 contains 14 residues. The CDR3 region is CASSQGIGNYGYTF. The CDR3 DNA follows: TGTGCCAGCAGCCAAGGGATAGGAAACTATGGCTACACCTTC.

The chain combines TRBV19 with TRBJ1-5, with unresolved D. The V end was cut by 5 bases, the J end by 1 base, with 21 bases between. The CDR3 extends over 18 amino acids. Germline V gives CDR1 LNHDA, CDR2 SQIVND (reference sequence). This CDR3 reads CASSLFRIGRLSNQPQHF. The CDR3 DNA reads as TGTGCCAGTAGTTTATTCAGGATTGGACGGTTGAGCAATCAGCCCCAGCATTTT.

For this clone: The sample carries other DNA sequences with the same CDR3. The V call is TRBV7-9, the J call TRBJ1-4; perhaps TRBD1 as D (5 bases). V was pared by 5 bases and J by 5 bases, with 12 bases between. The CDR3 runs 14 residues. Germline CDR1 reads SEHNR; CDR2 reads FQNEAQ (reference sequence). CDR3 DNA sequence: TGTGCCAGCAGCGCGCGACAGTCGAATGAAAAACTGTTTTTT. It codes for CASSARQSNEKLFF.

This chain joins TRBV20-1 and TRBJ2-5; unclear D gene. Germline CDR1 and CDR2: DFQATT and SNEGSKA (reference sequence). Trimming pared 1 base from V and 5 bases from J, leaving 5 bases between. The CDR3 length is 11 residues. DNA of the CDR3: TGCAGTGCTAGAGTGGCGGAGACCCAGTACTTC. As protein: CSARVAETQYF.

The J gene is TRBJ1-1, the V gene TRBV18; 7 bases map to TRBD1. This CDR3 contains 18 residues. The J segment lost 1 base and the V segment lost 1 base, leaving 12 bases of the junction unmatched. Per germline, CDR1 KGHSH and CDR2 LQKENI. The DNA for the CDR3 is TGTGCCAGCTCACCACTAAGGGGTAGACAGGGCGGGAACACTGAAGCTTTCTTT. Encoded protein: CASSPLRGRQGGNTEAFF.

This clone was counted only a few times. The chain recombines TRBV29-1 with TRBJ1-1; 11 bases are shared with TRBD1. Germline V gene data show CDR1 as SQVTM and CDR2 as ANQGSEA. J lost 5 bases, V lost 2 bases, and 4 bases had no gene match. The CDR3 sequence is 14 residues long. The CDR3 DNA reads TGCAGCGTTGAACCCGGACAGGGGGCGACTGAAGCTTTCTTT. Protein sequence: CSVEPGQGATEAFF.

A word on this clone: Other DNA sequences in the same sample also yield this CDR3. This chain links TRBV7-9 with TRBJ2-3; no clear D gene. CDR3 size: 13 residues. With 2 bases removed from V and 2 bases from J, the gap between germline ends came to 5 bases. Germline lookup yields CDR1 SEHNR and CDR2 FQNEAQ (reference sequence). The chain's CDR3 is CASSLLSTDTQYF. CDR3 DNA sequence: TGTGCCAGCAGCTTATTATCCACAGATACGCAGTATTTT.

J is TRBJ2-1 and V is TRBV28, with 10 bases lining up with TRBD1. From germline, CDR1 is MDHEN and CDR2 SYDVKM. V lost 5 bases, J lost 7 bases, and 8 bases stayed unmatched. The CDR3 spans 15 residues. This CDR3 is CASSPEGQGWNEQFF. For the CDR3, the DNA is TGTGCCAGCAGTCCCGAGGGACAGGGGTGGAATGAGCAGTTCTTC.

This clone was counted a few times. The chain links TRBV5-1 to TRBJ1-1, with a weak D call TRBD1 (5 bases). V was cut by 1 base and J by 6 bases, with 16 bases left in between. The CDR3 is 15 residues long. CDR1 is SGHRS, CDR2 YFSETQ, per germline. In DNA form, the CDR3 reads TGCGCCAGCAGCTTGACCGGGACTATATTCGCTGAAGCTTTCTTT. Its translation: CASSLTGTIFAEAFF.

The V and J genes are TRBV6-1 and TRBJ2-4; no definite D call. Germline-derived CDR1 and CDR2 are MNHNS and SASEGT. Trimming took off 6 bases at V and 6 bases at J, with 9 bases between the two ends. The CDR3 length is 12 residues. The CDR3 loop reads CASRGFGNIQYF. The CDR3 bases are TGTGCCAGCAGGGGGTTTGGAAACATTCAGTACTTC.

As regards this clone: The sample holds other DNA sequences that translate to the same CDR3. This chain connects TRBV12-5 to TRBJ2-5, with unresolved D. This CDR3 contains 12 residues. V was cut by 1 base and J by 4 bases, with 4 bases left in between. Germline loops: CDR1 LGHNT, CDR2 FRNRAP. The CDR3 reads CASGLGGETQYF. The CDR3 DNA reads as TGTGCTAGTGGTTTGGGAGGAGAGACCCAGTACTTC.